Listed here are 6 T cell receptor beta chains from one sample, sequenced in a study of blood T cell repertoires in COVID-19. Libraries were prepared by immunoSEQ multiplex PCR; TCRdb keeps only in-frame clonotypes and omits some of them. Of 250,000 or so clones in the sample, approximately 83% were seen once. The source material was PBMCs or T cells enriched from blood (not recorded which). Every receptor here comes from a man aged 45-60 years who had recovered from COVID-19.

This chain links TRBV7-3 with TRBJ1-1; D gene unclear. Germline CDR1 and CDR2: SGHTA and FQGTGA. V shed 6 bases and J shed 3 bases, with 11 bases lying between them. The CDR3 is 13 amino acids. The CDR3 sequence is CASRGPWDTEAFF. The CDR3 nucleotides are TGTGCCAGCAGGGGCCCATGGGACACTGAAGCTTTCTTT.

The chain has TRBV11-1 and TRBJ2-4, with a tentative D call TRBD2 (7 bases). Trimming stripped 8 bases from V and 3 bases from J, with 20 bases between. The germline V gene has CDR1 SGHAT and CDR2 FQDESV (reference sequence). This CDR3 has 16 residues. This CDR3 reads CASSGTGGFVKNIQYF. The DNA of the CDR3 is TGTGCCAGCTCCGGAACGGGGGGCTTTGTCAAAAACATTCAGTACTTC.

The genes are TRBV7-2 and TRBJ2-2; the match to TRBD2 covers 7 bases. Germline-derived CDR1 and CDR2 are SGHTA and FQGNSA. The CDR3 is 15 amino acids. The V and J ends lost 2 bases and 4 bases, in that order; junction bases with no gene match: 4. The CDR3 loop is CASSLTSESTGELFF. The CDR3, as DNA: TGTGCCAGCAGCTTAACTAGCGAATCCACCGGGGAGCTGTTTTTT.

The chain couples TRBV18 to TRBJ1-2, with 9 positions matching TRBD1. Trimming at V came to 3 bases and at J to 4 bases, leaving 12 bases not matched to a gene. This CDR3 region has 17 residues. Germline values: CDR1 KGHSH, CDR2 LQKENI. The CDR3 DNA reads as TGTGCCAGCTCACCGGGGAATTGGTTGACAGGGGGCTATGGCTACACCTTC. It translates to CASSPGNWLTGGYGYTF.

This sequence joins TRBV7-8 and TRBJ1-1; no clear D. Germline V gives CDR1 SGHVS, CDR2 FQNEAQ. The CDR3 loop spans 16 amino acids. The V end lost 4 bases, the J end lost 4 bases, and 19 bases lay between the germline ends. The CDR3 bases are TGTGCCAGCAGCTACCCGAGGGAGGGATGGTCCACTGAAGCTTTCTTT. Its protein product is CASSYPREGWSTEAFF.

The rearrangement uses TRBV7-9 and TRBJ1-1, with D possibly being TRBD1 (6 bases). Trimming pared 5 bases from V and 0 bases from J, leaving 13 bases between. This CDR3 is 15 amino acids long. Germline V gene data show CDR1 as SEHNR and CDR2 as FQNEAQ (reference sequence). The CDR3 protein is CASSTQGTLNTEAFF. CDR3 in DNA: TGTGCCAGCAGCACACAGGGTACCCTGAACACTGAAGCTTTCTTT.